Detailed here is one T cell receptor (beta chain). The antigen is undetermined. The data are from a study of T cell repertoires in cytomegalovirus infection. Study outcomes and limitations: Within the response measured ex vivo, HLA-C-restricted CMV-specific TCR beta clonotypes were dominant.

Each CDR3 protein gets one entry after TCRdb re-called the reads with MiXCR. In the table there are roughly 800,000 distinct CDR3 sequences, about 27% of which are singletons. The sample in question was cultured CD8+ T cells from PBMCs, obtained from culture after CMV antigen stimulation. This receptor was taken from a human donor in good health (CMV status not recorded). Some clones in this sample may be carry-over from other donors' samples.

This CDR3 reads CASSLGSEAGGYDEQYV. Written as DNA, the CDR3 is TGCGCCAGCAGCTTGGGGTCGGAGGCAGGGGGTTACGACGAGCAGTACGTC. The chain combines TRBV5-1 with TRBJ2-7, with 7 bases that match TRBD1. Germline V lookup: CDR1 SGHRS, CDR2 YFSETQ. V was clipped by 0 bases and J by 5 bases; unmatched bases: 14. This CDR3 is built from 17 residues.